The T cell receptor (beta chain) under discussion was sequenced for a study of Graves' ophthalmopathy and Graves' hyperthyroidism. A remark on this clonotype: Sequence at one end of the junction differs from germline and may be a read error.

The CDR3 is 14 amino acids. From germline, CDR1 is WSHSY and CDR2 SAAADI. Using RNA transcripts, the TCR beta CDR3 regions were amplified. An opening RT-PCR round employed HTBI primers and preceded a second-round multiplex PCR. From the multiplex PCR reads, TCRdb called clonotypes with MiXCR, one entry per CDR3 protein. The sample contains 200,000 to 250,000 distinct CDR3 sequences, 45% of which appear only once. The sample was peripheral blood. The genes are TRBV10-2 and TRBJ2-7; 12 nucleotides align to TRBD2. This clonotype was sampled from an adult man with Graves' ophthalmopathy. The CDR3 nucleotides are TGTGCCAGCAGTCCTCTAGCGGGAGGGGACGAGCAGTACTTC. Protein product: CASSPLAGGDEQYF.